This TCR beta chain was documented in a study of control samples from healthy donors and cancer patients. Clones were read by immunoSEQ multiplex PCR, and TCRdb kept only the in-frame ones, dropping some. The top ten hold roughly 3.3% of the sample, which has roughly 120,000 clones, 88% seen once. The sequence was collected from a man aged 35 to 55 in good health. Sequenced: blood.

The CDR3 spells CASSQDLGTLSTDTQYF. The CDR3, as DNA: TGTGCCAGCAGCCAAGATTTAGGGACCCTAAGCACAGATACGCAGTATTTT. The chain links TRBV3-1 (or the pseudogene TRBV3-2) to TRBJ2-3, with D possibly being TRBD1 or TRBD2 (5 bases each). V lost 0 bases and J 0 bases, leaving 13 bases between the germline ends. The CDR3 has 17 residues. From germline, CDR1 is LGHDT and CDR2 YNNKEL (reference sequence).